The next 17 T cell receptor beta chains were all read from a single sample in a study of shared clonotypes between healthy human individuals. Using immunoSEQ multiplex PCR, the repertoire was profiled, and TCRdb retains in-frame clones only, with some absent. The repertoire consists of over a million clones, with approximately 76% occurring once and the leading ten covering 1.4% to 1.5%. Sequenced: memory CD4+ T cells sorted from blood. Specified subset: CD45RA-negative fraction. These receptors were collected from a man aged 18-30 years in good health.

The sample holds a few counts of this clone. The CDR3 sequence: CASSQGGAYYGYTF. As DNA, the CDR3 is TGCGCCAGCAGCCAAGGTGGCGCGTACTATGGCTACACCTTC. The rearrangement links TRBV4-1 to TRBJ1-2; D is ambiguous. The CDR3 length is 14 residues. The germline CDR1 and CDR2 sequences are MGHRA and YSYEKL. V lost 1 base and J 3 bases, leaving 9 bases between the germline ends.

The CDR3 coding sequence is TGTGCCAGCATCGGTTGGACTGAAGCTTTCTTT. It encodes CASIGWTEAFF. This chain connects TRBV6-5 to TRBJ1-1; D not certain. The length of the CDR3 is 11 residues. In germline, CDR1 is MNHEY, CDR2 SVGAGI. V lost 7 bases to trimming and J lost 5 bases, with 8 bases between them.

CDR3 sequence reads: CASSQREETQYF. For the CDR3, the DNA is TGTGCCAGCAGTCAACGCGAAGAGACCCAGTACTTC. V gene TRBV6-1 combines with J gene TRBJ2-5; D is unresolved. The CDR3 is 12 residues long. Germline V lookup: CDR1 MNHNS, CDR2 SASEGT. V was clipped by 5 bases and J by 3 bases, with 7 bases between them.

The gene calls are TRBV5-6 and TRBJ2-5; D might be TRBD2 (6 bases). Germline V CDR1 and CDR2: SGHDT, YYEEEE. V shed 4 bases and J shed 2 bases, with 12 bases lying between them. CDR3 size: 14 residues. The CDR3 nucleotides are TGTGCCAGCAGCCCCCGGGAGAGGCAAGAGACCCAGTACTTC. The encoded protein is CASSPRERQETQYF.

The J gene is TRBJ1-4, the V gene TRBV5-4; tentative D call: TRBD1 (6 bases). Germline lookup yields CDR1 SGHNT and CDR2 YYREEE (reference sequence). V was cut by 3 bases and J by 2 bases, with 11 bases left in between. This CDR3 region has 15 residues. The DNA of the CDR3 is TGTGCCAGCAGCTACCTGGGGGGCACTAATGAAAAACTGTTTTTT. The encoded protein is CASSYLGGTNEKLFF.

The chain has TRBV19 and TRBJ1-1; TRBD1 agrees at 7 bases. The J segment lost 2 bases and the V segment lost 0 bases, leaving 3 bases of the junction unmatched. The germline gives CDR1 LNHDA, CDR2 SQIVND (reference sequence). CDR3 size: 15 residues. In nucleotides, the CDR3 is TGTGCCAGTAGTATAGATGGGGACAGAAACACTGAAGCTTTCTTT. Its protein product is CASSIDGDRNTEAFF.

This clone turned up a few times. The chain is built from TRBV19 and TRBJ2-7; maybe TRBD2 (5 bases). The germline V gene encodes CDR1 LNHDA and CDR2 SQIVND (reference sequence). Trimming stripped 1 base from V and 2 bases from J, with 15 bases between. The CDR3 has 16 residues. CDR3 protein: CASSIGGLRGAYEQYF. CDR3 bases: TGTGCCAGTAGTATAGGAGGCCTCCGGGGAGCCTACGAGCAGTACTTC. Variable domain in full (rest from reference TRBV19 and TRBJ2-7): DGGITQSPKYLFRKEGQNVTLSCEQNLNHDAMYWYRQDPGQGLRLIYYSQIVNDFQKGDIAEGYSVSREKKESFPLTVTSAQKNPTAFYLCASSIGGLRGAYEQYFGPGTRLTVT.

The CDR3 DNA follows: TGCGCCAGCAGCTTGGGGTCGGGACTCAACCAAGCCAACTATGGCTACACCTTC. Translating gives CASSLGSGLNQANYGYTF. The chain links TRBV5-1 to TRBJ1-2, with D maybe TRBD1 (5 bases). Germline V lookup: CDR1 SGHRS, CDR2 YFSETQ. The CDR3 is made up of 18 amino acids. Trimming took 0 bases from V and 2 from J, leaving 20 bases between them.

CDR3 protein: CASSYSSRGRQPQHF. The CDR3 nucleotides are TGTGCCAGCAGTTACTCTTCCAGGGGTCGCCAGCCCCAGCATTTT. This chain links TRBV6-5 with TRBJ1-5; D might be TRBD1 (6 bases). Trimming took 0 bases from V and 7 from J, leaving 13 bases between them. The CDR3 consists of 15 residues. CDR1 and CDR2 from the germline V gene are MNHEY and SVGAGI.

The rearrangement joins TRBV11-2 to TRBJ2-7, with 7 positions matching TRBD2. The CDR3 extends over 13 amino acids. V gave up 5 bases and J gave up 6 bases; unmatched junction bases: 7. Germline values: CDR1 SGHAT, CDR2 FQNNGV. The DNA for the CDR3 is TGTGCCAGCAGCCCGGGACTAAATGGCGAGCAGTACTTC. Translating it yields CASSPGLNGEQYF.

This chain uses TRBV11-2 with TRBJ1-1; the match to TRBD1 covers 7 bases. J gave up 0 bases and V 3 bases, and 4 bases lay outside the gene matches. CDR1 SGHAT and CDR2 FQNNGV come from the germline V gene. The CDR3 consists of 15 residues. The CDR3 DNA follows: TGTGCCAGCAGCTTCGGACAGGCCATGAACACTGAAGCTTTCTTT. This translates into CASSFGQAMNTEAFF.

The chain links TRBV6-6 to TRBJ1-4; D perhaps matches TRBD1 (5 bases). V lost 2 bases to trimming and J lost 10 bases, with 14 bases between them. CDR1 is MNHNY, CDR2 SVGAGI, per germline (reference sequence). This CDR3 spans 14 amino acids. The CDR3 here is CASSYASLGPKLFF. Written as DNA, the CDR3 is TGTGCCAGCAGTTACGCTAGTCTGGGGCCAAAACTGTTTTTT.

This sequence joins TRBV6-5 and TRBJ2-1; D is perhaps TRBD2 (6 bases). Trimming shortened V by 4 bases and J by 0 bases, and 13 bases separated the two germline ends. Germline V gene lookup returns CDR1 MNHEY and CDR2 SVGAGI. The CDR3 loop spans 16 amino acids. CDR3 amino acids: CASSLLAFSSYNEQFF. CDR3 coding DNA: TGTGCCAGCAGTTTACTAGCTTTTAGCTCCTACAATGAGCAGTTCTTC.

Worth noting for this clone: One base away lies a much larger clone, so this may be a sequencing read error. The V gene is TRBV11-3, the J gene TRBJ2-7; D uncertain. CDR3 length equals 11 residues. The germline V gene encodes CDR1 SGHNT and CDR2 YENEEA. The V end was cut by 8 bases, the J end by 2 bases, with 7 bases between. CDR3 sequence reads: CASGGPYEQYF. The DNA for the CDR3 is TGTGCCAGCGGTGGACCCTACGAGCAGTACTTC.

The rearrangement joins TRBV10-3 to TRBJ1-2; 7 bases are a match to TRBD1. CDR1 and CDR2 from the germline V gene are ENHRY and SYGVKD. The CDR3 is 15 amino acids. V lost 4 bases, J lost 2 bases, and 7 bases stayed unmatched. CDR3 sequence: CAISGPDRVNYGYTF. CDR3 sequence (DNA): TGTGCCATCAGTGGACCTGACAGGGTGAACTATGGCTACACCTTC.

V usage is TRBV30 and J usage is TRBJ1-2; D perhaps matches TRBD1 (5 bases). The CDR3 contains 12 residues. Germline CDR1 GTSNPN, CDR2 SVGIG (reference sequence). V was clipped by 3 bases and J by 8 bases, with 13 bases between them. This chain's CDR3 is CAWRGDQIGYTF. The CDR3 nucleotides are TGTGCCTGGAGGGGGGACCAGATAGGCTACACCTTC.

The chain links TRBV30 to TRBJ2-3; D is undetermined. The germline V and J ends were trimmed by 3 bases and 6 bases, with 4 bases remaining between them. Germline values: CDR1 GTSNPN, CDR2 SVGIG (reference sequence). The CDR3 is 10 residues long. CDR3 in DNA: TGTGCCTGGAGAAAGGATACGCAGTATTTT. Translated, it gives CAWRKDTQYF.